This T cell receptor (beta chain) stems from a study of cytomegalovirus exposure and HLA in healthy donors. Study results and caveats: Evidence from a later analysis indicated that most CMV-associated TCR beta chains looked HLA-restricted.

The CDR3 totals 13 residues. Trimming pared 5 bases from V and 5 bases from J, leaving 13 bases between. Germline CDR1 reads SQVTM; CDR2 reads ANQGSEA. Regarding this clone: Antigen specificity is unknown.

The study ran its PCR with 60 Vbeta and 13 Jbeta primers. Only in-frame clones appear in the TCRdb table, and some are missing; sequencing was by immunoSEQ multiplex PCR. The sample holds around 48,000 clones. The V call is TRBV29-1, the J call TRBJ2-1; possibly TRBD2 for D (7 bases). Sequencing was performed on PBMCs. This TCR was recovered from a female donor in good health and CMV-seronegative. CDR3 sequence (DNA): TGCAGCGTTCCGGGGGGCCGGGACAATGAGCAGTTCTTC. Translation: CSVPGGRDNEQFF.